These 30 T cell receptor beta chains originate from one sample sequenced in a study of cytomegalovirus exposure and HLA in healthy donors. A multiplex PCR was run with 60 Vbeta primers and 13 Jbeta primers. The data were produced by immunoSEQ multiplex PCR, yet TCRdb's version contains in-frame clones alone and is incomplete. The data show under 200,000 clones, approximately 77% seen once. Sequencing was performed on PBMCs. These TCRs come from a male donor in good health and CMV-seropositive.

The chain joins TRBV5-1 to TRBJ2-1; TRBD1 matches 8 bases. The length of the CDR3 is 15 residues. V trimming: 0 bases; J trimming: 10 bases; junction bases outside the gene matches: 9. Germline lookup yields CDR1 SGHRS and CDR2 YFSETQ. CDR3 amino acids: CASSLEAGGTLEQFF. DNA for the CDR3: TGCGCCAGCAGCTTGGAGGCAGGGGGCACCTTAGAGCAGTTCTTC.

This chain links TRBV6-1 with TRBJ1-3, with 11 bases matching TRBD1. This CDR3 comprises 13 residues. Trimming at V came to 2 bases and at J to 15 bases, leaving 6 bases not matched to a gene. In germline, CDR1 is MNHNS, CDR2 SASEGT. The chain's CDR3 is CASSEQDRGPPYF. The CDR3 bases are TGTGCCAGCAGTGAACAGGACAGGGGGCCTCCATATTTT.

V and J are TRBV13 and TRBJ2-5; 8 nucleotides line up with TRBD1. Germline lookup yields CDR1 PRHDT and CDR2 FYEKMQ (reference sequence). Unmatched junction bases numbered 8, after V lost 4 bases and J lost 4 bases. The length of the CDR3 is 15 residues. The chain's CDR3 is CASSSTGVEGETQYF. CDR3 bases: TGTGCCAGCAGCTCGACAGGGGTTGAGGGAGAGACCCAGTACTTC.

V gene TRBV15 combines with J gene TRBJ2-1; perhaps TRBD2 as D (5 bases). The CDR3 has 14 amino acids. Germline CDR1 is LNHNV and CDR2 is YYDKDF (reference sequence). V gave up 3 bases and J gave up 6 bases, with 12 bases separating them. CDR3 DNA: TGTGCCACCAGCAGTTCAATTGCGGGCAATGAGCAGTTCTTC. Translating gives CATSSSIAGNEQFF.

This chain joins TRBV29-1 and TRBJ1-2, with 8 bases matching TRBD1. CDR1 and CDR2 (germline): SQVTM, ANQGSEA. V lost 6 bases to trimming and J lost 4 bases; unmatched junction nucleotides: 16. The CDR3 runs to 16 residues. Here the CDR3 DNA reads TGCAGCGTATCAGGGGGCGATGGGGGTAGGGGCTATGGCTACACCTTC. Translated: CSVSGGDGGRGYGYTF.

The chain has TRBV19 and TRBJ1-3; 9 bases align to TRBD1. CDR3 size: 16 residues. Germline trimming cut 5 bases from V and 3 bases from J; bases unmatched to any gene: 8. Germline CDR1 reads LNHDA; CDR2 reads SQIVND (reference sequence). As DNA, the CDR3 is TGTGCCAGTAGTTCCCCGGGACAGGGCTTTGGAAACACCATATATTTT. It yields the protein CASSSPGQGFGNTIYF. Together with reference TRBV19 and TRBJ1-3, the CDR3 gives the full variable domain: DGGITQSPKYLFRKEGQNVTLSCEQNLNHDAMYWYRQDPGQGLRLIYYSQIVNDFQKGDIAEGYSVSREKKESFPLTVTSAQKNPTAFYLCASSSPGQGFGNTIYFGEGSWLTVV.

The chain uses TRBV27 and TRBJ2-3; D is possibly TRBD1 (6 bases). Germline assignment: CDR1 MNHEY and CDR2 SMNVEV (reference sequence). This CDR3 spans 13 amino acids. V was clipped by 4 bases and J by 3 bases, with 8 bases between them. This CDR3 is CASSWGRTDTQYF. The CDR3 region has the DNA TGTGCCAGCAGTTGGGGGCGGACAGATACGCAGTATTTT.

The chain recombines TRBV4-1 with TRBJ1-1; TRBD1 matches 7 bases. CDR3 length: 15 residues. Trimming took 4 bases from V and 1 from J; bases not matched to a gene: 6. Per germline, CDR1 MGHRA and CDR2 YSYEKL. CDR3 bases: TGCGCCAGCAGCCTGAGGGGACAGCGGAACACTGAAGCTTTCTTT. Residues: CASSLRGQRNTEAFF.

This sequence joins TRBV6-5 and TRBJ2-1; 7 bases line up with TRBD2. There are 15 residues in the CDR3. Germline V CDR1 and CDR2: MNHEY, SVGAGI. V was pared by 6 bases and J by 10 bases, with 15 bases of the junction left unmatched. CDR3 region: CASSIFWASGGEQFF. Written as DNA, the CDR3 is TGTGCCAGCAGCATCTTCTGGGCTAGCGGCGGCGAGCAGTTCTTC.

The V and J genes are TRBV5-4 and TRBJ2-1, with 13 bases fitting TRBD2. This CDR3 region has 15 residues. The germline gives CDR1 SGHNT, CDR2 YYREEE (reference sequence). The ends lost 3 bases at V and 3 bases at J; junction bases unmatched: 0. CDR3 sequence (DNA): TGTGCCAGCAGCTGGACTAGCGGGGGCTACAATGAGCAGTTCTTC. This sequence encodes CASSWTSGGYNEQFF.

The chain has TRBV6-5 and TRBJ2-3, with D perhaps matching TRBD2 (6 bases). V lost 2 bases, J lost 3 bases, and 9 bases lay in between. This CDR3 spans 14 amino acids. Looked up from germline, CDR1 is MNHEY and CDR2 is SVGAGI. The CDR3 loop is CASSYRAGTDTQYF. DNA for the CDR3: TGTGCCAGCAGTTACAGGGCGGGGACAGATACGCAGTATTTT.

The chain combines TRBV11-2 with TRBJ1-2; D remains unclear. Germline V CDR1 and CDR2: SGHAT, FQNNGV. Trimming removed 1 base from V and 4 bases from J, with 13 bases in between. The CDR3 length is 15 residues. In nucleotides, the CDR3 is TGTGCCAGCAGCTTAGTTTCGAGTCCTCTCTATGGCTACACCTTC. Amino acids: CASSLVSSPLYGYTF.

The CDR3 spells CASSPTSGGDYEQYF. CDR3 in DNA: TGCGCCAGCAGTCCTACTAGCGGGGGGGACTACGAGCAGTACTTC. The rearrangement uses TRBV5-1 and TRBJ2-7; 13 bases match TRBD2. Germline V gene lookup returns CDR1 SGHRS and CDR2 YFSETQ. The CDR3 is made up of 15 amino acids. The junction had 5 bases not matched to a gene; V was cut back by 5 bases and J by 3 bases.

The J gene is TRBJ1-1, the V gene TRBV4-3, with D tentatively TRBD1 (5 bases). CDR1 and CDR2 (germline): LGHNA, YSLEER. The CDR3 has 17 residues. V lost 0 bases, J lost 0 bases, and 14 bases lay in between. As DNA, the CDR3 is TGCGCCAGCAGCCAAGACGGCAGGGTCAATGTGAACACTGAAGCTTTCTTT. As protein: CASSQDGRVNVNTEAFF.

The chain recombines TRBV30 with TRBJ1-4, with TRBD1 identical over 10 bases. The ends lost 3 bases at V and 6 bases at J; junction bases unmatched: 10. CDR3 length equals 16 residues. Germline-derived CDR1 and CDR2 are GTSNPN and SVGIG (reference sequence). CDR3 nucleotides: TGTGCCTGGAGCGATGACAGGGGGCGCGGGTATGAAAAACTGTTTTTT. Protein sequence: CAWSDDRGRGYEKLFF.

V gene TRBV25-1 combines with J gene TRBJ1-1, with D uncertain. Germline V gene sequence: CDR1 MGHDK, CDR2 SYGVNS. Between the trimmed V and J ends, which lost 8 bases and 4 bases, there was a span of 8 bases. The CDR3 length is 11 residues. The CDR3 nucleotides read TGTGCCAGCCTTGGCCGCACTGAAGCTTTCTTT. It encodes CASLGRTEAFF.

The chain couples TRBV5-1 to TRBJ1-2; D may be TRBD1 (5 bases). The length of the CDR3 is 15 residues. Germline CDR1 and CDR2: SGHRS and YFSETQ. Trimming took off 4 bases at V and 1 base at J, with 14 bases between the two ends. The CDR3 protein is CASSTSGANNYGYTF. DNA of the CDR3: TGCGCCAGCAGCACAAGTGGGGCCAATAACTATGGCTACACCTTC.

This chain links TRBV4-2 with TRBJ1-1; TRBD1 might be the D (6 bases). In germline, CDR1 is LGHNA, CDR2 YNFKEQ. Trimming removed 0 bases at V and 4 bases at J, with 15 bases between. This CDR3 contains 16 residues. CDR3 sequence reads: CASSQDWPGVITEAFF. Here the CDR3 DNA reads TGTGCCAGCAGCCAAGATTGGCCAGGGGTGATCACTGAAGCTTTCTTT.

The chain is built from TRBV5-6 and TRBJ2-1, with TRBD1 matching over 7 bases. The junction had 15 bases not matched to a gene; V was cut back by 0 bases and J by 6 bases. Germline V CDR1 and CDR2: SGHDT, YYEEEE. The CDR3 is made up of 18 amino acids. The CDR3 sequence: CASSLALSPGGRGNEQFF. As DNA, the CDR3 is TGTGCCAGCAGCTTGGCCCTGTCTCCAGGGGGAAGGGGCAATGAGCAGTTCTTC.

This CDR3 reads CASSFARLAANNEQFF. As DNA, the CDR3 is TGCGCCAGCAGCTTTGCCCGACTAGCGGCAAACAATGAGCAGTTCTTC. The chain joins TRBV5-1 to TRBJ2-1, with 9 positions matching TRBD2. The CDR3 spans 16 residues. Germline CDR1 is SGHRS and CDR2 is YFSETQ. V lost 2 bases and J lost 5; bases outside the gene matches: 8.

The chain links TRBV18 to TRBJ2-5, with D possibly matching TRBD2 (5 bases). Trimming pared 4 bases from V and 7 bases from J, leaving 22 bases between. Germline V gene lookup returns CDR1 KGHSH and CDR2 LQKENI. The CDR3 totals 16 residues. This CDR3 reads CASSLEGSSRIGTQYF. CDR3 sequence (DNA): TGTGCCAGCTCACTTGAGGGCTCTTCCAGGATTGGGACCCAGTACTTC. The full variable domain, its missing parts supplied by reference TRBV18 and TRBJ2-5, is NAGVMQNPRHLVRRRGQEARLRCSPMKGHSHVYWYRQLPEEGLKFMVYLQKENIIDESGMPKERFSAEFPKEGPSILRIQQVVRGDSAAYFCASSLEGSSRIGTQYFGPGTRLLVL.

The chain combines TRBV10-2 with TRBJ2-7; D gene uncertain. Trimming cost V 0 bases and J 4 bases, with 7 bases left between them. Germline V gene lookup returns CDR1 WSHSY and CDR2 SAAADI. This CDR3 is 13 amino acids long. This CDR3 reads CASSESALYEQYF. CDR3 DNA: TGCGCCAGCAGTGAGTCAGCCCTATACGAGCAGTACTTC.

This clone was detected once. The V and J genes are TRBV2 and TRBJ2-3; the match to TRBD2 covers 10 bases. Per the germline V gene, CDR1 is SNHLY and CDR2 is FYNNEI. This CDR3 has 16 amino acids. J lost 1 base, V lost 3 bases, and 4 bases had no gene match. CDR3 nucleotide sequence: TGTGCCAGCAGTGATGTTGGGACTAGCGGCACAGATACGCAGTATTTT. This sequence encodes CASSDVGTSGTDTQYF.

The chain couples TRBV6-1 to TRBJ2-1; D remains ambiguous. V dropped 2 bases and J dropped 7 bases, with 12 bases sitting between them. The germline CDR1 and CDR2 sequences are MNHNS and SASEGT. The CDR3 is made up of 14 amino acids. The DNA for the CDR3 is TGTGCCAGCAGTGAAATCCAGAGGTTGAATGAGCAGTTCTTC. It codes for CASSEIQRLNEQFF.

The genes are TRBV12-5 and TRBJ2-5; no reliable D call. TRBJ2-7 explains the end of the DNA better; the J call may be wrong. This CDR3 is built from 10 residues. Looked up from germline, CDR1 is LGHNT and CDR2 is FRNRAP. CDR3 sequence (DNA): TGTGCTAGTGGAATTTACGAGCAGTACTTC. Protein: CASGIYEQYF.

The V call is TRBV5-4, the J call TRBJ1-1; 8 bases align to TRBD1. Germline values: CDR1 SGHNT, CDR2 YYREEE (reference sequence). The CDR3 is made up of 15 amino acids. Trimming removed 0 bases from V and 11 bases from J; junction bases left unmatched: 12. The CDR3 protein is CASSLVGVLDREAFF. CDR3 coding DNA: TGTGCCAGCAGCTTGGTCGGGGTATTGGACAGGGAGGCTTTCTTT.

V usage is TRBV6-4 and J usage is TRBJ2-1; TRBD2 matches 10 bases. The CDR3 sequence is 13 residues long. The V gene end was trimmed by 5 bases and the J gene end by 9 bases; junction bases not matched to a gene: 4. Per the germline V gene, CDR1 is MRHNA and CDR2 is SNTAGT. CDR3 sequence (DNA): TGTGCCAGCAGTCAAATAGCGGGGGGTGAGCAGTTCTTC. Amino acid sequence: CASSQIAGGEQFF.

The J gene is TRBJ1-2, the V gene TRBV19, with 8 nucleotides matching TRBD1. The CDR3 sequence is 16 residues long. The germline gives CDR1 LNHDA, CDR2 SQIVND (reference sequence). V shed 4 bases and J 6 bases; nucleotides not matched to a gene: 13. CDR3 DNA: TGTGCCAGTAGTAGATCCCTGGCAGGGGGCACGGATGGCTACACCTTC. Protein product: CASSRSLAGGTDGYTF. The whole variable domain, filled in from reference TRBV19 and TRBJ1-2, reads DGGITQSPKYLFRKEGQNVTLSCEQNLNHDAMYWYRQDPGQGLRLIYYSQIVNDFQKGDIAEGYSVSREKKESFPLTVTSAQKNPTAFYLCASSRSLAGGTDGYTFGSGTRLTVV.

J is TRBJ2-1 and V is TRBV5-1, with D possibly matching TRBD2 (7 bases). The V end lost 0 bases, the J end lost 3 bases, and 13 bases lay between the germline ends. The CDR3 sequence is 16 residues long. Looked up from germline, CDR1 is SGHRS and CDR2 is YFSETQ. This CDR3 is CASSLGGGGLYNEQFF. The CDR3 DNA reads TGCGCCAGCAGCTTGGGAGGCGGGGGCCTCTACAATGAGCAGTTCTTC.

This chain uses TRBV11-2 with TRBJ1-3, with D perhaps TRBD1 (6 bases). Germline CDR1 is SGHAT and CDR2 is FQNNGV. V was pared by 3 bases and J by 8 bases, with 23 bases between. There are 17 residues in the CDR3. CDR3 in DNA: TGTGCCAGCAGCTTGCCATTAAGACAGGCTCGCAGGGACACCATATATTTT. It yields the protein CASSLPLRQARRDTIYF.